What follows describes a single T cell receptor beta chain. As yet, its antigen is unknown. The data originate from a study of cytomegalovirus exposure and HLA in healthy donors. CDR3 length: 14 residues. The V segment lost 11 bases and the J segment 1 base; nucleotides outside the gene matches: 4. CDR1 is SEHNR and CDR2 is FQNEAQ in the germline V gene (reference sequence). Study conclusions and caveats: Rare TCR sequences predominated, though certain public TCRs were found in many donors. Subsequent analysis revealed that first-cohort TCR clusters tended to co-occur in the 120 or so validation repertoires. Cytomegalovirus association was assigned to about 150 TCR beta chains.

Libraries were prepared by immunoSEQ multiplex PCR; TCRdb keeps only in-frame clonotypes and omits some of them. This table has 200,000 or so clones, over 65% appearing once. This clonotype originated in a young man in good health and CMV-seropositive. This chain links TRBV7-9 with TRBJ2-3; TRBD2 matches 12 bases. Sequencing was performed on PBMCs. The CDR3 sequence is CAGRTSGGTDTQYF. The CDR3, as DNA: TGTGCCGGTCGGACTAGCGGGGGCACAGATACGCAGTATTTT.